This T cell receptor (beta chain) was identified in a study of shared clonotypes between healthy human individuals. General study points: Some clonotypes were shared by all four sorted-subset donors, while others were not shared. The non-shared ones had lower generation probabilities than the shared ones.

A remark on this clone: The antigen is not known.

Naive-designated CD8 cells lacked CD45RO, were positively enriched for CCR7, and omitted terminally differentiated effector memory CD45RA+ cells. Those who donated were healthy HIV-negative adults, with no recent acute infections or vaccinations reported. Per the germline V gene, CDR1 is SNHLY and CDR2 is FYNNEI. Trimming stripped 3 bases from V and 3 bases from J, with 9 bases between. This CDR3 spans 13 amino acids. Profiled with immunoSEQ multiplex PCR; TCRdb holds only in-frame clones, not every one. Altogether almost 700,000 clones are present, about 90% being singletons, with the ten largest covering 24%.

This chain links TRBV2 with TRBJ2-7; maybe TRBD1 (5 bases). Sequenced material: naive CD8+ T cells sorted from blood. This TCR was recovered from a man aged 25 to 40 in good health. The CDR3 nucleotides are TGTGCCAGCAGTGATGACAGTTACTACGAGCAGTACTTC. The encoded protein is CASSDDSYYEQYF.